This T cell receptor (beta chain) was recovered during a study of CD8+CD57+ T cells in acquired aplastic anemia. Study-wide background: Isolated CD4+ and CD8+ cells, once sorted, yielded DNA averaging around 3 ug.

There are a few counts of this clonotype. Its antigen is unidentified. Study observations and caveats: Levels of CD8+ Simpson's diversity were not significantly distinct in patients versus controls. Common to patients and controls were twenty-nine CD8+ CDR3 sequences.

Patients included in sequencing had previously demonstrated CD8+CD57+ cell expansion by flow cytometry. The cohort consisted entirely of patients having severe acquired aplastic anemia. TCR beta VDJ and CDR3 profiling used genomic DNA as template. From the reads, TCRdb called clonotypes with MiXCR, one entry per CDR3 protein. This sample has 75,000 to 80,000 distinct CDR3 sequences, with about 70% found just once. What was sequenced was sorted CD4+, CD8+, or CD8+CD57+ T cells (not recorded which) from PBMCs. This clonotype was obtained from a human donor with aplastic anemia.

CDR3 DNA sequence: TGTGCCATCAGTGCGAGGGACGGCTACGAGCAGTACTTC. Protein sequence: CAISARDGYEQYF. The J gene is TRBJ2-7, the V gene TRBV10-3; the D gene could be TRBD1 or TRBD2 (5 bases each). The CDR3 sequence is 13 residues long. Germline V lookup: CDR1 ENHRY, CDR2 SYGVKD. V lost 4 bases and J lost 3, with 10 bases in between.